This T cell receptor (beta chain) was profiled in a study of blood T cells in healthy people across ages. Study-level points and caveats: Greater diversity and more naive CD4+ cells were seen in long-lived donors than in aged donors.

Primed by a sample-barcoded 5' primer and a J-beta primer mix, a second PCR proceeded for about 6 to 11 cycles. Carrying 12 random nucleotides, a template-switch adaptor labeled each individual cDNA molecule. One entry per CDR3 protein results from TCRdb running MiXCR on the 5' RACE reads. The table lists 1.5 million to 2 million distinct CDR3 sequences, about 28% of them singletons, with about 7.7% in the top ten. Remarks on this clonotype: Its target is not known.

V shed 7 bases, J shed 6 bases, and the junction held 7 bases outside the gene matches. Germline CDR1 reads MNHEY; CDR2 reads SVGAGI. The CDR3 runs 15 residues. The total RNA that was extracted per sample amounted to at least 6 micrograms. The gene calls are TRBV6-5 and TRBJ2-1; TRBD1 agrees at 12 bases. The receptor was derived from a woman in her 30s in good health. What was sequenced was blood. Written as DNA, the CDR3 is TGTGCCAGCATTCCTCGGGACAGGGGGCCCAATGAGCAGTTCTTC. Translation: CASIPRDRGPNEQFF.